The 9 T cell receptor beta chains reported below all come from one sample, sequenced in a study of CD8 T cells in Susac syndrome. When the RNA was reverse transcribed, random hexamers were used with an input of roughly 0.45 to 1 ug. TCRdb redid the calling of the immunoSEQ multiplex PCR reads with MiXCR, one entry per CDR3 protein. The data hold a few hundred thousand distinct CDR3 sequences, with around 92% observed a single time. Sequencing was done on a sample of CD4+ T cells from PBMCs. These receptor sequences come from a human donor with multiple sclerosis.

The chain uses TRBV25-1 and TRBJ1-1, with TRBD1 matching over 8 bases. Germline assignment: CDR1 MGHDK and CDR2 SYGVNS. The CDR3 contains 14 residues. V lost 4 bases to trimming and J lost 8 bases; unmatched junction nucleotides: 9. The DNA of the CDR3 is TGTGCCAGCAGTGGAACACCGGGACAGGTGGAAGCTTTCTTT. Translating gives CASSGTPGQVEAFF.

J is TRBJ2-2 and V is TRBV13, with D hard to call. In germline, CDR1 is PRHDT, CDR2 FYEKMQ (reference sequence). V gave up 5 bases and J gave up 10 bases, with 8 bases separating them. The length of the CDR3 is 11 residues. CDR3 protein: CASSLGSELFF. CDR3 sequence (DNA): TGTGCCAGCAGCCTCGGATCGGAGCTGTTTTTT.

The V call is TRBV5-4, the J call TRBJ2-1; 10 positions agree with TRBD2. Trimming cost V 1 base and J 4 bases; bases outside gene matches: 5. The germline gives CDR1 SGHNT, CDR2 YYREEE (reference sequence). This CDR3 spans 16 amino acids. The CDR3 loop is CASSLTRTSGYNEQFF. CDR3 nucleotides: TGTGCCAGCAGCTTGACCCGGACTAGCGGATACAATGAGCAGTTCTTC.

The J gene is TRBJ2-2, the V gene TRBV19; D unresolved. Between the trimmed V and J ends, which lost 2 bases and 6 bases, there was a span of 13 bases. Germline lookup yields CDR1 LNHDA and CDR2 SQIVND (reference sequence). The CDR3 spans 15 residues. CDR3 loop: CASSIPPVGPGELFF. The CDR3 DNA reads TGTGCCAGTAGTATACCCCCTGTTGGGCCCGGGGAGCTGTTTTTT.

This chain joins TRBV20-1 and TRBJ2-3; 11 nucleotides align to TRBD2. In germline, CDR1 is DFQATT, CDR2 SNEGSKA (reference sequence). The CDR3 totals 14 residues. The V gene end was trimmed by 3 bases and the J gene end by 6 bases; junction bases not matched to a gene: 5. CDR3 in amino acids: CSASTSGGLDTQYF. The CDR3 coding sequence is TGCAGTGCTAGCACTAGCGGGGGTTTGGATACGCAGTATTTT.

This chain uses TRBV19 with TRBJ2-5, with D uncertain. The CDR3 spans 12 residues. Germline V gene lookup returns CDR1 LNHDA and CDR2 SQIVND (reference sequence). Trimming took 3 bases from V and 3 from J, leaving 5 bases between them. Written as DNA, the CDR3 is TGTGCCAGTAGTATCGGTAAAGAGACCCAGTACTTC. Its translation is CASSIGKETQYF.

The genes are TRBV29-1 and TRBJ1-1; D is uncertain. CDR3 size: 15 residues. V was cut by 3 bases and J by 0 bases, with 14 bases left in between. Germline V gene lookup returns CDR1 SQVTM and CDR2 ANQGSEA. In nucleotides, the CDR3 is TGCAGCGTTGAGTCGACCGGTTGGATGAACACTGAAGCTTTCTTT. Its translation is CSVESTGWMNTEAFF.

The CDR3 loop is CASSVLWDSTNQPQHF. CDR3 coding DNA: TGTGCCAGTAGTGTCCTGTGGGACAGTACTAATCAGCCCCAGCATTTT. The gene calls are TRBV19 and TRBJ1-5; 7 positions agree with TRBD1. Germline-derived CDR1 and CDR2 are LNHDA and SQIVND (reference sequence). The CDR3 loop spans 16 amino acids. After removal of 5 bases from V and 4 bases from J, the junction contained 11 bases not matched to a gene.

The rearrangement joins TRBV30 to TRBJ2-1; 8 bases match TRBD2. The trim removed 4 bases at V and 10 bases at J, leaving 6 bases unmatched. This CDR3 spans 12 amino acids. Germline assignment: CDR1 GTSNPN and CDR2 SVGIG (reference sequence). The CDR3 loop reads CAWNGGAGEQFF. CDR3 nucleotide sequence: TGTGCCTGGAACGGGGGGGCAGGAGAGCAGTTCTTC.